This T cell receptor beta chain was captured by sequencing in a study of CD8+CD57+ T cells in acquired aplastic anemia. General observations from the study: Any difference that existed in CD8+ Simpson's diversity between patients and controls was not significant.

Genomic DNA served as template for TCR beta VDJ and CDR3 profiling. TCRdb passed the reads through MiXCR, listing each CDR3 protein once. Among around 200,000 distinct CDR3 sequences listed, around 60% were seen once. As for this clonotype: Its antigen is undetermined.

For sequencing, patients were chosen who had shown expansion of CD8+CD57+ cells by flow cytometry. Every one of the patients had aplastic anemia (severe, acquired). Patients were treatment-naive when blood was sampled. The sequenced sample was sorted CD4+, CD8+, or CD8+CD57+ T cells (not recorded which) from PBMCs. This receptor was obtained from a human donor with aplastic anemia.

The CDR3 coding sequence is TGTGCCAGCAGTTTTGGGAGGGGCAGTCTGAACTATGGCTACACCTTC. It is translated as CASSFGRGSLNYGYTF. This chain connects TRBV2 to TRBJ1-2; a possible D gene is TRBD1 (5 bases). The germline CDR1 and CDR2 sequences are SNHLY and FYNNEI. The CDR3 is made up of 16 amino acids. Trimming removed 5 bases from V and 2 bases from J, with 18 bases in between.